This TCR beta chain was sequenced for a study of cytomegalovirus exposure and HLA in healthy donors. Overall study findings and caveats: When analyzed later, the rates of TCR association showed variation by HLA locus, with DRB1 the most and HLA-C the fewest. Cytomegalovirus-associated TCR beta chains were listed, numbering approximately 150. In vitro data verified a few CMV-associated chains as specific for CMV antigens. Later analysis reportedly placed an Asian-associated ancestry cluster below the roughly 630-donor mean in N-insertions.

The PCR contained 60 Vbeta and 13 Jbeta primers. TCRdb's copy holds only in-frame clones and misses some; the assay was immunoSEQ multiplex PCR. The table lists around 33,000 clones. About this clone: The antigen is undetermined.

The CDR3 is made up of 14 amino acids. The V segment lost 8 bases and the J segment 1 base; nucleotides outside the gene matches: 7. The germline CDR1 and CDR2 sequences are SNHLY and FYNNEI. The sample taken for sequencing was PBMCs. The TCR comes from a middle-aged woman in good health and CMV-seropositive. The chain is built from TRBV2 and TRBJ2-5, with TRBD2 matching 7 bases. DNA of the CDR3: TGTGCCAGCGGGGGGGACCAGGGCCAAGAGACCCAGTACTTC. The encoded protein is CASGGDQGQETQYF.